This T cell receptor (beta chain) was retrieved from a study of T-cell reconstitution after alpha-beta-depleted transplantation in children (dated by TCRdb to the mid-2010s). Study-level background: Using TCR repertoire profiling, the study followed T-cell immune reconstitution in a quantitative way in children after TCRalphabeta/CD19-depleted allogeneic hematopoietic cell transplantation. Beyond this particular receptor, the publication reports: In some patients, the high TCRbeta diversity seen at day 60 was put down to recipient T cells and intrathymic progenitors that had survived conditioning. The apparently early alphabetaT-cell count recovery about two months after transplant was reportedly dependent on only several hundred rapidly expanded clones derived from non-depleted graft cells. Over the following months the frequencies of hyperexpanded clones went down, and after one year T-cell counts and TCRbeta diversity were mostly credited to newly produced T cells.

Library prep was done by PCR. The sample was run on an Illumina HiSeq 2500. Molecular barcoding was employed in the preparation of TCR libraries, with unique molecular identifiers being used to normalize TCRbeta repertoire quantification. Through fastp at Q25 and MiXCR, TCRdb rebuilt clones from the public reads, retaining in-frame beta chains. Each entry is one CDR3 protein sequence, shown with its most common DNA and genes. This sample is represented by a few hundred thousand distinct CDR3 sequences; 10% to 15% of them were singletons. The ten largest clones capture 2% to 2.5% of the sample. This clonotype was seen ten or more times. Its specific antigen is unknown. No per-base quality is available; no much larger clone lies one base away. The germline V gene provides CDR1 MNHEY and CDR2 SVGEGT. The germline ends are 8 bases apart after V is trimmed by 5 bases and J by 0 bases. From cysteine to phenylalanine, the CDR3 is 14 amino acids long. Only CDR3 DNA remains: 42 bases, in frame from the first base.

The sample's treatment or condition, from its label and the paper: allogeneic hematopoietic cell transplantation with graft depleted of TCRalphabeta T cells and CD19 B cells. The transplant recipients were children given TCRalphabeta/CD19-depleted allogeneic hematopoietic cell grafts. Sample: PBMCs, mostly from graft donor cells, taken 360 days after TCRalphabeta/CD19-depleted stem cell transplant. This clonotype originated in a male patient aged 10 to 17 who had a stem cell transplant for acute myeloid leukemia, so the T cells may come from the graft donor. The rearranged segments are TRBV6-2 or TRBV6-3 and TRBJ2-1; the D gene is not confidently resolved. For the CDR3, the sequence is CASSRPVSYNEQFF. In nucleotides, the sequence is TGTGCCAGCAGTCGGCCCGTCTCCTACAATGAGCAGTTCTTC.